The TCR beta chain under discussion was sequenced for a study of control samples from healthy donors and cancer patients. Per germline, CDR1 LGHDT and CDR2 YNNKEL (reference sequence). The ends were cut back, 0 bases at V and 2 bases at J, with 16 bases in the middle. The CDR3 consists of 17 residues. Profiled with immunoSEQ multiplex PCR; TCRdb holds only in-frame clones, not every one. This table holds about 86,000 clones, about 89% found once. The chain recombines TRBV3-1 (or the pseudogene TRBV3-2) with TRBJ1-2; possible D gene TRBD1, 5 bases. The receptor comes from a woman aged 45 to 65 with colorectal cancer. The specimen sequenced was PBMCs. The CDR3 is CASSQDLGPRANYGYTF. The DNA for the CDR3 is TGTGCCAGCAGCCAAGATTTGGGACCCAGGGCGAACTATGGCTACACCTTC.